Below, 5 T cell receptor beta chains from the same sample are listed, as sequenced in a study of siplizumab effects on memory and regulatory T cells. The table came from immunoSEQ multiplex PCR; TCRdb's copy has only in-frame clones and leaves some out. The repertoire holds roughly 100,000 clones, with 95% to 97% as singletons. Material for sequencing was naive CD4+ T cells sorted from blood. The origin of the receptors is a human donor in good health.

The table lists this clone with a count of one. The gene calls are TRBV19 and TRBJ1-5; a weak D match, TRBD1 (6 bases). The germline V and J ends were trimmed by 5 bases and 11 bases, with 19 bases remaining between them. Germline lookup yields CDR1 LNHDA and CDR2 SQIVND (reference sequence). The CDR3 is 14 amino acids. CDR3 residues: CASSPTGSQGAQHF. The CDR3 region has the DNA TGTGCCAGTAGTCCAACAGGGTCCCAGGGAGCCCAGCATTTT.

The chain combines TRBV19 with TRBJ1-2; TRBD1 might be the D (6 bases). With 10 bases removed from V and 4 bases from J, the gap between germline ends came to 13 bases. The CDR3 is made up of 12 amino acids. Germline CDR1 LNHDA, CDR2 SQIVND (reference sequence). The chain's CDR3 is CATSDRIYGYTF. The CDR3 nucleotides read TGTGCCACCTCCGACAGGATCTATGGCTACACCTTC.

The chain uses TRBV4-3 and TRBJ2-1; 9 bases line up with TRBD1. The CDR3 covers 16 residues. From germline, CDR1 is LGHNA and CDR2 YSLEER. J was trimmed by 4 bases and V by 1 base; bases with no gene match: 5. CDR3 protein: CASSQGSTGGYNEQFF. The CDR3 DNA is TGCGCCAGCAGCCAAGGGTCGACAGGGGGGTACAATGAGCAGTTCTTC.

The gene calls are TRBV5-6 and TRBJ1-5, with D unresolved. The CDR3 consists of 14 residues. V gave up 1 base and J gave up 3 bases, with 8 bases separating them. The V gene's germline CDR1 is SGHDT and CDR2 YYEEEE. In DNA, the CDR3 is TGTGCCAGCAGCTTGCTCGGGTCCAATCAGCCCCAGCATTTT. Translating gives CASSLLGSNQPQHF.

The chain combines TRBV2 with TRBJ1-5, with D perhaps TRBD1 (5 bases). The V end was cut by 4 bases, the J end by 0 bases, with 7 bases between. The CDR3 spans 14 residues. In germline, CDR1 is SNHLY, CDR2 FYNNEI. The CDR3 loop is CASSGGYSNQPQHF. As DNA, the CDR3 is TGTGCCAGCAGTGGGGGGTATAGCAATCAGCCCCAGCATTTT.